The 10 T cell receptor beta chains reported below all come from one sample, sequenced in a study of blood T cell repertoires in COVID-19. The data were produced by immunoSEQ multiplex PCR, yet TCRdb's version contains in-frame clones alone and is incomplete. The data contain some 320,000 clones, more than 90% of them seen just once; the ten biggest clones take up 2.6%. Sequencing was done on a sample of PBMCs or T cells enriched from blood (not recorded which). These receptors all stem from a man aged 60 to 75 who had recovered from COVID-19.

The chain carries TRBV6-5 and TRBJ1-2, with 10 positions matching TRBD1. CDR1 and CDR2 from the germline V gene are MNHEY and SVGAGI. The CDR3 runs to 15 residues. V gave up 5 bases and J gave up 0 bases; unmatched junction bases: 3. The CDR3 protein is CASSTGTGANYGYTF. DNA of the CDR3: TGTGCCAGCAGTACCGGGACAGGGGCTAACTATGGCTACACCTTC.

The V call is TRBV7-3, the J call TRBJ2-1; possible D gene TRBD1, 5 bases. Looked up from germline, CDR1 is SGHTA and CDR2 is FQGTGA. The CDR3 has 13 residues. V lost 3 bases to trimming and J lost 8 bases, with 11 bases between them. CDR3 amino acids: CASSLGRVDEQFF. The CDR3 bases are TGTGCCAGCAGCTTGGGCAGGGTGGATGAGCAGTTCTTC.

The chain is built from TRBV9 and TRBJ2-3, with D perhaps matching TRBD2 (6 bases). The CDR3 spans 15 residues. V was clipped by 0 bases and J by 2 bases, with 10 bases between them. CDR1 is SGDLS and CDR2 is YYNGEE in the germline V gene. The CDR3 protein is CASSVAPSATDTQYF. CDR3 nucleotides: TGTGCCAGCAGCGTAGCGCCTAGCGCCACAGATACGCAGTATTTT.

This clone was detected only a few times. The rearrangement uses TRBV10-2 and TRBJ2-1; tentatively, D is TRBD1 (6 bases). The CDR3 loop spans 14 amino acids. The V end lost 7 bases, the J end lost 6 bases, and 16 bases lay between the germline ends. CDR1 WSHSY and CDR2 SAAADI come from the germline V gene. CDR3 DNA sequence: TGCGCCAGCAAAACAACAGGGTCAGGCAATGAGCAGTTCTTC. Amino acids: CASKTTGSGNEQFF.

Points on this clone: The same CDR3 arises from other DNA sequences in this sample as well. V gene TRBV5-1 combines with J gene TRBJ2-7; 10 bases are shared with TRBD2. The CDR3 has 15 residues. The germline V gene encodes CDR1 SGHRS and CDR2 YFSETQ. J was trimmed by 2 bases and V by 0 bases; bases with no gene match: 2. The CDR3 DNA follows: TGCGCCAGCAGCTTGGGGACTAGCGGAACCTACGAGCAGTACTTC. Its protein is CASSLGTSGTYEQYF.

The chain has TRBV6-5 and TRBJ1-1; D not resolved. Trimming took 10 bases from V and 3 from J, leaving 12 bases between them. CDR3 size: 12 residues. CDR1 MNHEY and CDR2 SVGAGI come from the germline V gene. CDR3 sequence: CATSLTDTEAFF. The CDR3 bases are TGTGCCACCTCTTTAACGGACACTGAAGCTTTCTTT.

The CDR3 DNA sequence: TGTGCCAGCAGCTTGGCTCCGGTACTAGCGGGGGGTCAAGAGGATACGCAGTATTTT. It specifies CASSLAPVLAGGQEDTQYF. The chain joins TRBV5-5 to TRBJ2-3, with 12 nucleotides matching TRBD2. Trimming removed 0 bases from V and 6 bases from J; junction bases left unmatched: 14. Germline-derived CDR1 and CDR2 are SGHKS and YYEKEE (reference sequence). CDR3 length: 19 amino acids.

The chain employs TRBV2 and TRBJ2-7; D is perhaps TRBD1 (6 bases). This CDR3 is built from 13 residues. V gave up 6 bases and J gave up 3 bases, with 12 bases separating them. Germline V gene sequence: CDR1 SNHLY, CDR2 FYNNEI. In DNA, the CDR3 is TGTGCCAGCAGCGCCGGGACATACTACGAGCAGTACTTC. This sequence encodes CASSAGTYYEQYF.

This CDR3 reads CASRWTGQETQYF. The CDR3 bases are TGTGCCAGCAGATGGACAGGACAAGAGACCCAGTACTTC. The chain has TRBV12-3 or TRBV12-4 and TRBJ2-5, with 7 bases matching TRBD1. This CDR3 comprises 13 residues. The J segment lost 2 bases and the V segment lost 6 bases, leaving 3 bases of the junction unmatched.

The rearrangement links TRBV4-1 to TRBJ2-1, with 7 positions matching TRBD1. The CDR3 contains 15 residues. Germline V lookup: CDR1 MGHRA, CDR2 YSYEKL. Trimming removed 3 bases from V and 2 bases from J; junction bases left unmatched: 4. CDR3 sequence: CASSHTGQTYNEQFF. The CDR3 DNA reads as TGCGCCAGCAGCCACACGGGACAGACCTACAATGAGCAGTTCTTC.